This T cell receptor beta chain was captured by sequencing in a study of T-cell memory formation after mild COVID-19. Whole-study findings and limits: Prior to infection, memory already included some responding clones, suggesting cross-reactive memory joined. Clones that contracted from day 15 to 85 were balanced CD4/CD8, while later expanders leaned CD4+.

TCRdb itself ran the 5' RACE reads through MiXCR, one entry per CDR3 protein. The sample lists more than 450,000 distinct CDR3 sequences, 15% to 20% seen once, with around 12% in the top ten. On this clonotype itself: Antigen unknown.

The CDR3 totals 16 residues. CDR1 is SEHNR and CDR2 is FQNEAQ in the germline V gene (reference sequence). Trimming took off 3 bases at V and 0 bases at J, with 11 bases between the two ends. V is TRBV7-9 and J is TRBJ1-4, with D uncertain. Sequencing input: PBMCs or a T cell subset sorted from them (not recorded which). This receptor was identified in an adult woman who had mild COVID-19 (a few samples of this study predate the infection). Cell type and time point are not known. CDR3 sequence reads: CASSFVPAATNEKLFF. The CDR3 DNA reads as TGTGCCAGCAGCTTTGTCCCAGCTGCAACTAATGAAAAACTGTTTTTT.